Listed below are T cell receptor beta chains from one sample, sequenced in a study of OX40 agonist ivuxolimab in advanced cancers. The data were produced by immunoSEQ multiplex PCR, yet TCRdb's version contains in-frame clones alone and is incomplete. This sample carries approximately 27,000 clones, approximately 81% of them seen once, and the ten largest clones take around 14%. This specimen was CD4+ or CD8+ T cells sorted from blood, taken in a trial of the OX40 agonist ivuxolimab. The receptor set was obtained from an adult with an advanced solid tumor such as melanoma, head and neck, liver or kidney cancer. Both conserved end residues are part of each CDR3. The D gene is left open where the match is weak. The size of a clone is reported for some rows only, either as once, few or many, or as a class for expanded clones.

V,D,J,size,DNA,CDR3
TRBV9,NA,TRBJ2-7,NA,TGTGCCAGCAGCCCACAGGGTCTCTCCGAGCAGTACTTC,CASSPQGLSEQYF
TRBV7-3,NA,TRBJ2-2,NA,TGTGCCAGCAGCTTAATGCGGAGAGGGGCTGCCGGGGAGCTGTTTTTT,CASSLMRRGAAGELFF
TRBV7-3,TRBD1,TRBJ2-7,few,TGTGCCAGCAGCTTAGCGGCGACAGGGGGTAGCGAGCAGTACTTC,CASSLAATGGSEQYF
TRBV2,NA,TRBJ1-6,NA,TGTGCCAGCAGTGCCGGAATCAACTCCTATAATTCACCCCTCCACTTT,CASSAGINSYNSPLHF
TRBV30,TRBD1,TRBJ2-7,NA,TGTGCCTGGAATTCTGGACAGGGTATGAACGAGCAGTACTTC,CAWNSGQGMNEQYF
TRBV19,TRBD1,TRBJ2-2,NA,TGTGCCAGTAGTTGGGGACAGGGGGCGATCGGGGAGCTGTTTTTT,CASSWGQGAIGELFF
TRBV2,TRBD1,TRBJ1-2,NA,TGTGCCAGCAGTGAAGCGGCAGGGGGCGGGTATGGCTACACCTTC,CASSEAAGGGYGYTF
TRBV30,TRBD1,TRBJ1-1,NA,TGTGCCTGGGGGGGACAGGGATGGGCTGAAGCTTTCTTT,CAWGGQGWAEAFF
TRBV7-9,NA,TRBJ2-1,NA,TGTGCCAGCAGCTCAGGGGAGGCCCCAGATGAGCAGTTCTTC,CASSSGEAPDEQFF
TRBV6-1,NA,TRBJ1-2,NA,TGTGCCAGCAGTGGGGCAGGGACGAGGGGCTACACCTTC,CASSGAGTRGYTF
TRBV13,NA,TRBJ1-2,NA,TGTGCCAGCAGCTTAGGCCCTTTAGCGTATGGCTACATCTTC,CASSLGPLAYGYIF
TRBV29-1,NA,TRBJ2-3,NA,TGCAGCGTTGAAGGGCAACACCTGGGTAGCACAGATACGCAGTATTTT,CSVEGQHLGSTDTQYF
TRBV30,NA,TRBJ1-2,NA,TGTGCCTGGATCACCTCGTACGGGGACTATGGCTACACCTTC,CAWITSYGDYGYTF
TRBV14,NA,TRBJ2-5,NA,TGTGCCAGCAGCCAAGATTTGGGGTACCAAGAGACCCAGTACTTC,CASSQDLGYQETQYF
TRBV14,NA,TRBJ1-2,few,TGTGCCAGCAGCCAAGCGGGGCACCTTTGGGGCTACACCTTC,CASSQAGHLWGYTF
TRBV7-9,NA,TRBJ1-1,NA,TGTGCCAGCAGCTTAATGGGGATTAACACTGAAGCTTTCTTT,CASSLMGINTEAFF
TRBV10-3,TRBD2,TRBJ2-7,few,TGTGCCATCAGTGAGACGCGGGGGGAGGTCTACGAGCAGTACTTC,CAISETRGEVYEQYF
TRBV4-1,TRBD1,TRBJ2-1,NA,TGCGCCAGCAGCCACCGACTGGGACAGGGGGGAATGGGGGAGCAGTTCTTC,CASSHRLGQGGMGEQFF
TRBV7-8,NA,TRBJ1-1,NA,TGTGCCAGCAGCGAGATGCGCGACACTGAAGCTTTCTTT,CASSEMRDTEAFF
TRBV30,TRBD1,TRBJ2-1,NA,TGTGCCTGGAGTGGGACAGGAGGAGATGATGAGCAGTTCTTC,CAWSGTGGDDEQFF
TRBV18,TRBD1,TRBJ1-1,NA,TGTGCCAGCTCACCCCCAGGGGGTAGCACTGAAGCTTTCTTT,CASSPPGGSTEAFF
TRBV4-2,NA,TRBJ2-1,NA,TGTGCCAGCAGCCAAGACGGGGGTAACCAGTTCTTC,CASSQDGGNQFF